These T cell receptor beta chains were read from a single sample in a study of T-cell memory formation after mild COVID-19. TCRdb fed the 5' RACE reads into MiXCR, producing one record per CDR3 protein. In the table there are about 450,000 distinct CDR3 sequences, less than 25% of which are singletons. Sequencing was carried out using PBMCs or a T cell subset sorted from them (not recorded which). The receptors originated from an adult woman who had mild COVID-19 (a few samples of this study predate the infection). Cell type and time point are not known. CDR3s leave out the opening cysteine and the closing phenylalanine or tryptophan.

v_gene: TRBV29-1
len: 11
CDR3aa: SVDITSDTEAF

v_gene: TRBV6-2/TRBV6-3
len: 14
CDR3aa: ASSPAWTSGTYEQY

v_gene: TRBV30
len: 11
CDR3aa: AWSFQRNYEQY

v_gene: TRBV5-6
len: 9
CDR3aa: ASSLLTATN

v_gene: TRBV7-6
len: 12
CDR3aa: ASSPQTANYGYT

v_gene: TRBV5-6
len: 18
CDR3aa: ASSSLLKAGTSGSPYEQY

v_gene: TRBV5-1
len: 9
CDR3aa: ASSSSYEQY

v_gene: TRBV6-1
len: 15
CDR3aa: ASRGPLGAGGQETQY

v_gene: TRBV7-2
len: 13
CDR3aa: ASSAGQGIYQPQH

v_gene: TRBV7-9
len: 13
CDR3aa: ASSLGGQHNQPQH

v_gene: TRBV2
len: 13
CDR3aa: ASSGGAQLAGELF

v_gene: TRBV6-5
len: 12
CDR3aa: ANSYSRGTDTQY

v_gene: TRBV7-9
len: 15
CDR3aa: ASSLPWTGVVSGELF

v_gene: TRBV12-3/TRBV12-4
len: 12
CDR3aa: ASSLIAGSTEAF